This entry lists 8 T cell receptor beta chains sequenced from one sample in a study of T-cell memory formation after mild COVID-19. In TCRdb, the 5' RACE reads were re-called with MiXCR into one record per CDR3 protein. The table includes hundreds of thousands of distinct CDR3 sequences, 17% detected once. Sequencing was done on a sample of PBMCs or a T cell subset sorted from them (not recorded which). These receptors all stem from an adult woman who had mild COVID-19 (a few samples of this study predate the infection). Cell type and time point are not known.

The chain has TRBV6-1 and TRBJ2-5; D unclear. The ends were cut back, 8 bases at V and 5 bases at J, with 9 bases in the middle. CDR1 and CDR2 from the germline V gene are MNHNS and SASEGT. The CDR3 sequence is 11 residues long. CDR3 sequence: CASVSMETQYF. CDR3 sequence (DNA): TGTGCCAGCGTGTCAATGGAGACCCAGTACTTC.

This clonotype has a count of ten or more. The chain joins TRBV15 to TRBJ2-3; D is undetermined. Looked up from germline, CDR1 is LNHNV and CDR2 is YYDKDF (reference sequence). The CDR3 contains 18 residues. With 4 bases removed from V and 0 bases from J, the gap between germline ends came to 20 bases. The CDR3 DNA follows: TGTGCCACCAGCACCCAGGAGAGGCCCTTTTATAGCACAGATACGCAGTATTTT. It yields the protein CATSTQERPFYSTDTQYF.

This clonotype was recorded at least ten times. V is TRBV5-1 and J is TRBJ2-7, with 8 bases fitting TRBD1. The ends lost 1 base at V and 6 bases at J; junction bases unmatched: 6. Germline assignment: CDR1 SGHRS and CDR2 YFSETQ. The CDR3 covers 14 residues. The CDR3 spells CASSLWQGAGEQYF. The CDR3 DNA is TGCGCCAGCAGCTTGTGGCAGGGGGCCGGCGAGCAGTACTTC. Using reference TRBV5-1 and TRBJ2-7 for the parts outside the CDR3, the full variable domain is KAGVTQTPRYLIKTRGQQVTLSCSPISGHRSVSWYQQTPGQGLQFLFEYFSETQRNKGNFPGRFSGRQFSNSRSEMNVSTLELGDSALYLCASSLWQGAGEQYFGPGTRLTVT.

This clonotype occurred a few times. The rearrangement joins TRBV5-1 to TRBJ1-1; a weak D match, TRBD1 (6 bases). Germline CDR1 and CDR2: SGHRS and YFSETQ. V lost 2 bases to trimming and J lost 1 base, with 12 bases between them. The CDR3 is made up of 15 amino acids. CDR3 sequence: CASSLASRGNTEAFF. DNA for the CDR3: TGCGCCAGCAGCTTAGCCTCCAGGGGGAACACTGAAGCTTTCTTT. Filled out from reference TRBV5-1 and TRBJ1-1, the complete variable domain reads KAGVTQTPRYLIKTRGQQVTLSCSPISGHRSVSWYQQTPGQGLQFLFEYFSETQRNKGNFPGRFSGRQFSNSRSEMNVSTLELGDSALYLCASSLASRGNTEAFFGQGTRLTVV.

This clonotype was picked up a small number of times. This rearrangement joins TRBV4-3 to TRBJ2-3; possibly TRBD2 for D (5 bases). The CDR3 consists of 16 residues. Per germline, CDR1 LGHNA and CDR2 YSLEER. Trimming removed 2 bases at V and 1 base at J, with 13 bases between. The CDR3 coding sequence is TGCGCCAGCAGCCAAACAGTGGGAGAGGGCACAGATACGCAGTATTTT. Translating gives CASSQTVGEGTDTQYF.

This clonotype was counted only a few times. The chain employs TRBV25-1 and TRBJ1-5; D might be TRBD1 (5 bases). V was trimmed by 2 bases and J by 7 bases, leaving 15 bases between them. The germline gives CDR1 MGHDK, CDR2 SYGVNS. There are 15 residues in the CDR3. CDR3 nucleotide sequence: TGTGCCAGCAGTGAAGGGTCAGGGCCTGGACAGCCCCAGCATTTT. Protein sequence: CASSEGSGPGQPQHF.

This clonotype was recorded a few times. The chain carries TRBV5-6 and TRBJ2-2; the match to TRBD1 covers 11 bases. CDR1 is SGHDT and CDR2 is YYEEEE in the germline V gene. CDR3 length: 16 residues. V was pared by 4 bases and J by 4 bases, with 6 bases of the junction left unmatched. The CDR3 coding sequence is TGTGCCAGCAGCACAGCCGGGACAGGGGGCACCGGGGAGCTGTTTTTT. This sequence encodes CASSTAGTGGTGELFF.

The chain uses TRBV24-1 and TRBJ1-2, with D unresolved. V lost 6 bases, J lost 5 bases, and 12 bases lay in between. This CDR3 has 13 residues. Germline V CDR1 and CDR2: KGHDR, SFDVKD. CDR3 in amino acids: CATSKGLGYGYTF. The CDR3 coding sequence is TGTGCCACCAGTAAGGGTCTGGGGTATGGCTACACCTTC.